The 32 T cell receptor beta chains listed next were all sequenced from one sample in a study of early T cells in non-severe SARS-CoV-2 infection. MiXCR was run by TCRdb on the 5' RACE reads, yielding one entry per CDR3 protein. The table has some 80,000 distinct CDR3 sequences, 12% to 15% seen once. Specimen: whole blood. The source of these receptors is an adult who was a healthcare worker with PCR-confirmed SARS-CoV-2 infection or an uninfected control (not recorded which).

This clonotype has ten or more counts. The chain couples TRBV13 to TRBJ1-2, with 7 nucleotides matching TRBD1. V gave up 1 base and J gave up 4 bases; unmatched junction bases: 6. Germline V gene data show CDR1 as PRHDT and CDR2 as FYEKMQ (reference sequence). The CDR3 runs to 15 residues. This chain's CDR3 is CASSLDRGRAYGYTF. CDR3 in DNA: TGTGCCAGCAGCTTAGATAGGGGGCGCGCCTATGGCTACACCTTC.

A note on this clonotype: One junction end disagrees with the germline gene, perhaps due to a read error. The gene calls are TRBV7-2 and TRBJ2-3, with no clear D. The germline V gene has CDR1 SGHTA and CDR2 FQGNSA. The CDR3 loop spans 14 amino acids. The CDR3 coding sequence is TGTGCCAGCAGCTTAATGTTGCCCACAGATACGCAGTGTTTT. Residues: CASSLMLPTDTQCF.

The chain has TRBV7-2 and TRBJ1-5; no reliable D call. CDR1 and CDR2 from the germline V gene are SGHTA and FQGNSA. The germline V and J ends were trimmed by 2 bases and 5 bases, with 7 bases remaining between them. The CDR3 runs to 13 residues. The chain's CDR3 is CASSLTSYQPQHF. CDR3 sequence (DNA): TGTGCCAGCAGCTTAACCTCGTATCAGCCCCAGCATTTT.

The chain recombines TRBV28 with TRBJ2-7; D remains unclear. V lost 6 bases and J 1 base, leaving 16 bases between the germline ends. The CDR3 length is 15 residues. Germline V gives CDR1 MDHEN, CDR2 SYDVKM. The CDR3 region is CASSYDVGYSYEQYF. Here the CDR3 DNA reads TGTGCCAGCAGCTATGACGTTGGATATTCCTACGAGCAGTACTTC.

This clonotype was seen ten or more times. The chain employs TRBV12-3 or TRBV12-4 and TRBJ2-1, with 8 bases matching TRBD2. V trimming: 3 bases; J trimming: 0 bases; junction bases outside the gene matches: 13. The length of the CDR3 is 19 residues. CDR3 loop: CASSFLAGGGPSSYNEQFF. The CDR3 region has the DNA TGTGCCAGCAGTTTCCTAGCAGGCGGGGGGCCGAGCTCCTACAATGAGCAGTTCTTC.

The gene calls are TRBV20-1 and TRBJ2-3, with TRBD2 matching over 9 bases. V dropped 3 bases and J dropped 10; count of bases not matched to a gene: 17. The CDR3 length is 16 residues. CDR1 and CDR2 (germline): DFQATT, SNEGSKA (reference sequence). CDR3 coding DNA: TGCAGTGCTAGGGCCCCGGGTAGCGGGGGAAGTTTTGCGCAGTATTTT. Translated: CSARAPGSGGSFAQYF.

The chain has TRBV10-1 and TRBJ2-7; TRBD2 agrees at 9 bases. The CDR3 sequence is 16 residues long. The ends lost 9 bases at V and 4 bases at J; junction bases unmatched: 16. Per the germline V gene, CDR1 is WNHNN and CDR2 is SYGVQD (reference sequence). The chain's CDR3 is CARIGGSGGISYEQYF. The CDR3 DNA sequence: TGCGCCAGGATAGGTGGTAGCGGGGGCATTAGTTACGAGCAGTACTTC.

The sample holds many counts of this clonotype. The chain recombines TRBV7-2 with TRBJ1-2, with 7 bases fitting TRBD1. Germline CDR1 is SGHTA and CDR2 is FQGNSA. V was pared by 1 base and J by 4 bases, with 6 bases of the junction left unmatched. CDR3 length equals 15 residues. CDR3 amino acids: CASSLGVGGAYGYTF. The CDR3 bases are TGTGCCAGCAGCTTAGGAGTAGGGGGCGCCTATGGCTACACCTTC.

The V call is TRBV5-6, the J call TRBJ2-1; 13 nucleotides match TRBD2. Trimming removed 2 bases from V and 7 bases from J; junction bases left unmatched: 3. The germline V gene encodes CDR1 SGHDT and CDR2 YYEEEE. CDR3 length equals 15 residues. CDR3 DNA: TGTGCCAGCAGCTTTAAGACTAGCGGGGGGAATGAGCAGTTCTTC. Protein sequence: CASSFKTSGGNEQFF.

This clonotype occurred a few times. The J gene is TRBJ1-5, the V gene TRBV6-5; D may be TRBD1 (5 bases). V lost 6 bases and J lost 5, with 14 bases in between. This CDR3 contains 14 residues. CDR1 MNHEY and CDR2 SVGAGI come from the germline V gene. CDR3: CASRSAGQYQPQHF. The CDR3 DNA reads TGTGCCAGCAGGTCGGCGGGGCAGTATCAGCCCCAGCATTTT.

The gene calls are TRBV2 and TRBJ2-5; 9 nucleotides align to TRBD2. The CDR3 sequence is 16 residues long. Germline V gene data show CDR1 as SNHLY and CDR2 as FYNNEI. V shed 4 bases, J shed 5 bases, and the junction held 11 bases outside the gene matches. CDR3 region: CASSAMGLAGWETQYF. CDR3 nucleotides: TGTGCCAGCAGTGCTATGGGACTAGCCGGTTGGGAGACCCAGTACTTC. The variable domain in full, completed from reference TRBV2 and TRBJ2-5, reads EPEVTQTPSHQVTQMGQEVILRCVPISNHLYFYWYRQILGQKVEFLVSFYNNEISEKSEIFDDQFSVERPDGSNFTLKIRSTKLEDSAMYFCASSAMGLAGWETQYFGPGTRLLVL.

This clonotype was observed a few times. This chain uses TRBV6-5 with TRBJ1-5, with D hard to call. From germline, CDR1 is MNHEY and CDR2 SVGAGI. CDR3 size: 15 residues. Trimming took off 5 bases at V and 1 base at J, with 12 bases between the two ends. The CDR3 here is CASSEAPASNQPQHF. Here the CDR3 DNA reads TGTGCCAGCAGTGAGGCCCCTGCGAGCAATCAGCCCCAGCATTTT.

This clonotype was seen at least ten times. V and J are TRBV6-6 and TRBJ2-7; TRBD2 aligns across 11 bases. With V trimmed by 5 bases and J by 7 bases, 10 bases remained unmatched. The germline V gene has CDR1 MNHNY and CDR2 SVGAGI (reference sequence). The CDR3 sequence is 15 residues long. The CDR3 reads CASSGRDSGGEEQYF. CDR3 nucleotides: TGTGCCAGCAGTGGCCGGGATAGCGGGGGGGAGGAGCAGTACTTC.

The chain joins TRBV12-3 or TRBV12-4 to TRBJ2-2, with a weak D call TRBD2 (6 bases). This CDR3 is 18 amino acids long. Trimming removed 3 bases from V and 1 base from J, with 18 bases in between. CDR3 bases: TGTGCCAGCAGTTTGTGGCGGGCGGGGCCCTGGAACACCGGGGAGCTGTTTTTT. It yields the protein CASSLWRAGPWNTGELFF.

This clonotype came up many times. This chain joins TRBV7-2 and TRBJ2-1; the match to TRBD2 covers 9 bases. The CDR3 contains 18 residues. After removal of 5 bases from V and 4 bases from J, the junction contained 15 bases not matched to a gene. In germline, CDR1 is SGHTA, CDR2 FQGNSA. Written as DNA, the CDR3 is TGTGCCAGCAGCCCACAAGGAGGCAGCGGGGGGAAATACAATGAGCAGTTCTTC. This gives the protein CASSPQGGSGGKYNEQFF.

This clonotype was counted only a few times. The chain combines TRBV30 with TRBJ2-3; D is undetermined. This CDR3 is built from 15 residues. Looked up from germline, CDR1 is GTSNPN and CDR2 is SVGIG (reference sequence). V was clipped by 0 bases and J by 0 bases, with 10 bases between them. The chain's CDR3 is CAWSVDGSSTDTQYF. As DNA, the CDR3 is TGTGCCTGGAGTGTCGACGGATCTAGCACAGATACGCAGTATTTT.

Concerning this clonotype: This could be a read error, since a much larger clone is one nucleotide away. The CDR3 DNA sequence: TGTGCCAGCATCGCTCAGAGTACCAATTCACACCTCCACTTT. Translated: CASIAQSTNSHLHF. The V call is TRBV2, the J call TRBJ1-6; no clear D gene. Per germline, CDR1 SNHLY and CDR2 FYNNEI. This CDR3 is built from 14 residues.

J is TRBJ2-5 and V is TRBV19; D is unclear. Per germline, CDR1 LNHDA and CDR2 SQIVND (reference sequence). This CDR3 spans 11 amino acids. V shed 3 bases and J shed 5 bases, with 4 bases lying between them. CDR3 coding DNA: TGTGCCAGTAGTATGGGTGAGACCCAGTACTTC. Its protein product is CASSMGETQYF.

This clonotype was seen at least ten times. This chain uses TRBV29-1 with TRBJ2-5, with D possibly matching TRBD1 (5 bases). In germline, CDR1 is SQVTM, CDR2 ANQGSEA. This CDR3 is 13 amino acids long. Trimming removed 3 bases from V and 1 base from J, with 9 bases in between. The CDR3 loop is CSVERQIQETQYF. CDR3 DNA: TGCAGCGTTGAGCGACAGATCCAAGAGACCCAGTACTTC.

This chain connects TRBV12-3 or TRBV12-4 to TRBJ1-1; tentatively, D is TRBD1 (5 bases). V was trimmed by 5 bases and J by 1 base, leaving 8 bases between them. CDR3 size: 13 residues. The CDR3: CASSPGTNTEAFF. CDR3 nucleotides: TGTGCCAGCAGTCCCGGGACGAACACTGAAGCTTTCTTT.

This clonotype was seen ten or more times. The V call is TRBV7-6, the J call TRBJ2-1; possibly TRBD2 for D (7 bases). Trimming cost V 0 bases and J 5 bases, with 14 bases left between them. The V gene's germline CDR1 is SGHVS and CDR2 FNYEAQ. The CDR3 is 16 amino acids. The CDR3 sequence is CASSLAGAGVHNEQFF. DNA for the CDR3: TGTGCCAGCAGCTTAGCGGGGGCGGGGGTACACAATGAGCAGTTCTTC.

This clonotype came up many times. The CDR3 sequence: CSARLTGADTQYF. The CDR3 DNA sequence: TGCAGTGCTAGACTAACAGGGGCAGATACGCAGTATTTT. The chain links TRBV20-1 to TRBJ2-3; 7 nucleotides match TRBD1. The trim removed 2 bases at V and 4 bases at J, leaving 3 bases unmatched. The germline gives CDR1 DFQATT, CDR2 SNEGSKA (reference sequence). The CDR3 consists of 13 residues.

The chain links TRBV7-9 to TRBJ2-7, with TRBD1 matching 9 bases. The CDR3 runs to 15 residues. CDR1 is SEHNR and CDR2 is FQNEAQ in the germline V gene (reference sequence). V shed 2 bases, J shed 5 bases, and the junction held 7 bases outside the gene matches. This CDR3 is CASSLLTGQGHEQYF. As DNA, the CDR3 is TGTGCCAGCAGCTTACTAACGGGACAGGGACACGAGCAGTACTTC.

At least ten counts were recorded for this clonotype. J is TRBJ1-2 and V is TRBV7-9; D is unclear. The V and J ends lost 5 bases and 4 bases respectively, with 14 bases between them. There are 14 residues in the CDR3. Germline loops: CDR1 SEHNR, CDR2 FQNEAQ (reference sequence). The CDR3 DNA reads TGTGCCAGCAGCAAGTGGGGAAACCTCTATGGCTACACCTTC. Translated, it gives CASSKWGNLYGYTF.

This clonotype has only a few counts. V gene TRBV18 combines with J gene TRBJ1-4; 7 nucleotides align to TRBD1. CDR1 and CDR2 (germline): KGHSH, LQKENI. Trimming at V came to 3 bases and at J to 6 bases, leaving 7 bases not matched to a gene. There are 15 residues in the CDR3. In DNA form, the CDR3 reads TGTGCCAGCTCACCCGACAGGGATCTACATGAAAAACTGTTTTTT. Protein: CASSPDRDLHEKLFF.

This chain links TRBV10-2 with TRBJ1-2; tentative D call: TRBD1 (5 bases). V gave up 3 bases and J gave up 4 bases, with 9 bases separating them. This CDR3 region has 13 residues. Germline CDR1 reads WSHSY; CDR2 reads SAAADI. The CDR3 bases are TGCGCCAGCAGTGAAACGGACACCTATGGCTACACCTTC. Protein product: CASSETDTYGYTF.

This clonotype was counted many times. The J gene is TRBJ2-1, the V gene TRBV7-6, with 8 bases identical to TRBD2. Trimming at V came to 3 bases and at J to 0 bases, leaving 4 bases not matched to a gene. Germline lookup yields CDR1 SGHVS and CDR2 FNYEAQ. CDR3 length equals 16 residues. The CDR3 loop reads CASSFIAGSSYNEQFF. For the CDR3, the DNA is TGTGCCAGCAGCTTTATAGCGGGGAGCTCCTACAATGAGCAGTTCTTC.

This clonotype showed up just a few times. Written as DNA, the CDR3 is TGTGCCAGTAGTACGCCCGTCGGGGGCTATGAAAAACTGTTTTTT. Its protein product is CASSTPVGGYEKLFF. The J gene is TRBJ1-4, the V gene TRBV19; maybe TRBD1 (6 bases). CDR1 and CDR2 (germline): LNHDA, SQIVND (reference sequence). This CDR3 has 15 residues. V lost 4 bases to trimming and J lost 6 bases, with 15 bases between them.

V is TRBV5-1 and J is TRBJ2-1; 12 bases match TRBD1. V trimming: 2 bases; J trimming: 8 bases; junction bases outside the gene matches: 8. Germline assignment: CDR1 SGHRS and CDR2 YFSETQ. This CDR3 region has 16 residues. The CDR3 sequence is CASSLPSGTGGDEQFF. Written as DNA, the CDR3 is TGCGCCAGCAGCTTACCCTCCGGGACAGGGGGCGATGAGCAGTTCTTC.

In this sample, this clonotype turned up a few times. The rearrangement links TRBV4-3 to TRBJ2-7; possibly TRBD2 for D (5 bases). Between the trimmed V and J ends, which lost 0 bases and 3 bases, there was a span of 12 bases. The germline V gene has CDR1 LGHNA and CDR2 YSLEER. The CDR3 consists of 15 residues. The CDR3 DNA reads as TGCGCCAGCAGCCAAGATATCAACGGGGTCTACGAGCAGTACTTC. Its protein is CASSQDINGVYEQYF.

A note on this clonotype: One base away lies a much larger clone, so this may be a sequencing read error. The chain couples TRBV7-3 to TRBJ1-1; TRBD1 matches at 7 bases. Germline loops: CDR1 SGHTA, CDR2 FQGTGA. The CDR3 spans 15 residues. The CDR3 spells CVSSLRGRLDTEAFF. The CDR3 nucleotides read TGTGTCAGCAGCTTAAGGGGGCGCTTGGACACTGAAGCTTTCTTT.

J is TRBJ2-3 and V is TRBV6-2 or TRBV6-3, with a weak D call TRBD2 (5 bases). The CDR3 totals 12 residues. Germline V gene lookup returns CDR1 MNHEY and CDR2 SVGEGT. The V and J ends lost 5 bases and 8 bases respectively, with 11 bases between them. The CDR3 loop reads CASSVVEATQYF. The DNA for the CDR3 is TGTGCCAGCAGTGTCGTGGAGGCTACGCAGTATTTT.